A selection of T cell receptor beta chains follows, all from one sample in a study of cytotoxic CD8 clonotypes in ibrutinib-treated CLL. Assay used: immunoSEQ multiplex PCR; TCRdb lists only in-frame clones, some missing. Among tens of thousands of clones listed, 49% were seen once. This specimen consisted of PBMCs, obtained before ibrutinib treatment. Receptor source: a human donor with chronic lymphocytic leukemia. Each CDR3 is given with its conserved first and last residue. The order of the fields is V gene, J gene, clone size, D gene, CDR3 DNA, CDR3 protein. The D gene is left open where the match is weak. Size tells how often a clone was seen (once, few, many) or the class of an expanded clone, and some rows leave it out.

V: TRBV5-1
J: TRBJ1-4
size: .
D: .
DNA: TGCGCCAGCAGCTTGGGGGGGACTAGGGAAAAACTGTTTTTT
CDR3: CASSLGGTREKLFF

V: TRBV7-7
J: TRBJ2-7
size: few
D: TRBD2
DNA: TGTGCTAGCAGTCCTGGACTAGCGGGGGGTAACTACGAGCAGTACTTC
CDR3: CASSPGLAGGNYEQYF

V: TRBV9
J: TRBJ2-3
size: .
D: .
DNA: TGTGCCAGCAGCGTAGTGTTCGGGGGCACAGATACGCAGTATTTT
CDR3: CASSVVFGGTDTQYF

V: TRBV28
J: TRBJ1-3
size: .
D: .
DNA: TGTGCCAGCAGTCGTCCCTCTGGAAACACCATATATTTT
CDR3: CASSRPSGNTIYF

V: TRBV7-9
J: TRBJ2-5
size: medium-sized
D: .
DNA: TGTGCCAGCCGAGGGGCTGAGACCCAGTACTTC
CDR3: CASRGAETQYF

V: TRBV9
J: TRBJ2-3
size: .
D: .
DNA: TGTGCCAGCAGCGTAGTTGGGGGCAGCGATACGCAGTATTTT
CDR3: CASSVVGGSDTQYF

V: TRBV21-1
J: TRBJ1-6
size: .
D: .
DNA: TGTGCCAGCAGCTCCCGGGACAGGGTATCCTATAATTCACCCCTCCACTTT
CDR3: CASSSRDRVSYNSPLHF

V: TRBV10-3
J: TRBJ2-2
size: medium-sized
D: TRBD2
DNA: TGTGCCATCAGTGACCAAGCGGGGACGCCCGGGGAGCTGTTTTTT
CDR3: CAISDQAGTPGELFF

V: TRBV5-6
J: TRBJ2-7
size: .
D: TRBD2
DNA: TGTGCCAGCAGCTTAGGTCCAGCGGGGGCGTCCTACGAGCAGTACTTC
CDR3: CASSLGPAGASYEQYF

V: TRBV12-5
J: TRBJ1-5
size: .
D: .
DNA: TGTGCTAGTGGGCCTGGGGTTCGGCAGCCCCAGCATTTT
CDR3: CASGPGVRQPQHF

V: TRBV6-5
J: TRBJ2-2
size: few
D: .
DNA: TGTGCCAGCAGTTTCTCTCTCACCGGGAGCGGCGGGGAGCTGTTTTTT
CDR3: CASSFSLTGSGGELFF

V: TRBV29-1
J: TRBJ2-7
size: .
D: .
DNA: TGCAGCGTTGGGCGGCGGGGCCCTTTGCTCGAGCAGTACTTC
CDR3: CSVGRRGPLLEQYF

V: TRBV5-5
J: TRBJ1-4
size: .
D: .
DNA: TGTGCCAGCAGCCTGACAGCAACTAATGAAAAACTGTTTTTT
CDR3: CASSLTATNEKLFF

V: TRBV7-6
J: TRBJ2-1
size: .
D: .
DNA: TGTGCCAGCAGCTTAGGTTGGGCGGGGATGAATGAGCAGTTCTTC
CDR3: CASSLGWAGMNEQFF

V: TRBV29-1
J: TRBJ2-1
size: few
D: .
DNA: TGCAGCGTGGAGGGGAGGGCAGGGGGGCGGAATGAGCAGTTCTTC
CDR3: CSVEGRAGGRNEQFF